This TCR beta chain appears in the sequencing data of a study of human T cells and chemical hapten exposure. In the study overall: Women made up most patients, who had alopecia areata, totalis or universalis.

The V gene lost 0 bases and the J gene lost 0 bases, with 3 bases spanning the gap. Germline V lookup: CDR1 SGHRS, CDR2 YFSETQ. There are 14 residues in the CDR3. TCRdb re-called the RACE reads through MiXCR, storing one row per CDR3 protein. The table lists roughly 150,000 distinct CDR3 sequences, around a quarter of them singletons, with about 2.1% in the top ten. Indicated time point: patch test 3, about 24 weeks after DPC sensitization. Treatment denoted: therapeutic diphenylcyclopropenone sensitization with weekly scalp DPC. This clonotype was obtained from a woman aged 18 to 35 with alopecia areata. Some clones in this sample may be carry-over from other donors' samples. This sequence joins TRBV5-1 and TRBJ1-4; no definite D call. The specimen comprised whole blood, sampled in connection with sensitization to the hapten diphenylcyclopropenone (DPC). This CDR3 reads CASSLEATNEKLFF. The CDR3 nucleotides read TGCGCCAGCAGCTTGGAAGCAACTAATGAAAAACTGTTTTTT.